What follows is one T cell receptor beta chain and its context. This specimen belongs to a study of OX40 agonist ivuxolimab in advanced cancers. Study-level background: With a range of 23 to 79, age averaged 60 years, and around 80% were male. Three patients responded partially, comprising one with hepatocellular carcinoma and two with cutaneous melanoma.

Looked up from germline, CDR1 is MNHEY and CDR2 is SVGAGI. J gave up 2 bases and V 4 bases, and 10 bases lay outside the gene matches. This CDR3 is built from 16 residues. Sequencing used immunoSEQ multiplex PCR; TCRdb keeps in-frame clones, though not all of them. The table includes under 25,000 clones, 74% detected once. Individuals having autoimmune disease history or systemic immunosuppression were not enrolled. This sequence originates from an adult with an advanced solid tumor such as melanoma, head and neck, liver or kidney cancer. The sample here was CD4+ or CD8+ T cells sorted from blood, taken in a trial of the OX40 agonist ivuxolimab. The rearrangement joins TRBV6-5 to TRBJ1-2, with 7 bases matching TRBD1. CDR3 in amino acids: CASSSGTEYGNYGYTF. The CDR3, as DNA: TGTGCCAGCAGTTCGGGGACAGAATACGGGAACTATGGCTACACCTTC.